The 4 T cell receptor beta chains given below trace back to one sample, sequenced in a study of blood T cell repertoires in COVID-19. Some clones are missing from TCRdb's copy, which holds only in-frame ones; the method was immunoSEQ multiplex PCR. The sample has fewer than 350,000 clones, 75% to 85% seen once; the top ten hold around 7.8%. Material for sequencing was peripheral blood. These receptors originate from a human donor in a cohort sampled during active COVID-19.

The chain employs TRBV6-5 and TRBJ1-2; D not resolved. V was shortened by 6 bases and J by 14 bases, with 25 bases between the two germline ends. The CDR3 contains 14 residues. From germline, CDR1 is MNHEY and CDR2 SVGAGI. The CDR3 nucleotides are TGTGCCAGCAGCCCCGCCCAACGCGGGATGTTAGGTACCTTC. The encoded protein is CASSPAQRGMLGTF.

The chain recombines TRBV7-9 with TRBJ2-7, with D hard to call. The CDR3 has 14 residues. Trimming removed 3 bases at V and 0 bases at J, with 9 bases between. Germline CDR1 SEHNR, CDR2 FQNEAQ (reference sequence). In DNA form, the CDR3 reads TGTGCCAGCAGCTTGGCACTATTCTCCTACGAGCAGTACTTC. Protein sequence: CASSLALFSYEQYF.

The gene calls are TRBV5-5 and TRBJ2-3; tentatively, D is TRBD1 (6 bases). Trimming pared 0 bases from V and 4 bases from J, leaving 15 bases between. The length of the CDR3 is 16 residues. The germline V gene encodes CDR1 SGHKS and CDR2 YYEKEE (reference sequence). As DNA, the CDR3 is TGTGCCAGCAGCTTGGCCGATTACAGGGATTCAGATACGCAGTATTTT. It yields the protein CASSLADYRDSDTQYF. Full variable domain (rest looked up from reference TRBV5-5 and TRBJ2-3): DAGVTQSPTHLIKTRGQQVTLRCSPISGHKSVSWYQQVLGQGPQFIFQYYEKEERGRGNFPDRFSARQFPNYSSELNVNALLLGDSALYLCASSLADYRDSDTQYFGPGTRLTVL.

The V and J genes are TRBV30 and TRBJ2-3; D gene ambiguous. The germline CDR1 and CDR2 sequences are GTSNPN and SVGIG (reference sequence). Trimming pared 0 bases from V and 4 bases from J, leaving 8 bases between. The CDR3 contains 13 residues. CDR3 in amino acids: CAWSVRVPDTQYF. The CDR3 DNA reads as TGTGCCTGGAGTGTACGGGTCCCAGATACGCAGTATTTT.